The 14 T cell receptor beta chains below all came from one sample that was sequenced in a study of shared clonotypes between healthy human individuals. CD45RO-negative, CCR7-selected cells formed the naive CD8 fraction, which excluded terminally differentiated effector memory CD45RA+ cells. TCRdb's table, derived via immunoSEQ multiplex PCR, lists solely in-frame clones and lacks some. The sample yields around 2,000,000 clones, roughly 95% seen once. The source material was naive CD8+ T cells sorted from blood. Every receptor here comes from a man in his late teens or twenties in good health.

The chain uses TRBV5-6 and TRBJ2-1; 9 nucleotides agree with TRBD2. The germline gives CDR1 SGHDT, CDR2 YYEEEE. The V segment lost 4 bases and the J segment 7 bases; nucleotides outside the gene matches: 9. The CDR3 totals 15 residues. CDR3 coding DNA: TGTGCCAGCAGCCCCAGTAGCGGGAGTTGGAATGAGCAGTTCTTC. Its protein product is CASSPSSGSWNEQFF.

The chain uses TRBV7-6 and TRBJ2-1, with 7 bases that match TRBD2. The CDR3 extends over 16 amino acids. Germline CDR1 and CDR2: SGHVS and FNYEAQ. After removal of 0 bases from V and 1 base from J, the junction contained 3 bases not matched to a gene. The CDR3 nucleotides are TGTGCCAGCAGCTTAGCGGCTAGCGGTTCCTACAATGAGCAGTTCTTC. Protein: CASSLAASGSYNEQFF.

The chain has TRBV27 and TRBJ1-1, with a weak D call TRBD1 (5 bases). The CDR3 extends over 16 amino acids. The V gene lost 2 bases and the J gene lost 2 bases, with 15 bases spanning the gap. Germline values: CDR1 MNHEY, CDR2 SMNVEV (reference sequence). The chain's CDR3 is CASSLVGGFSNTEAFF. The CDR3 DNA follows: TGTGCCAGCAGTTTAGTTGGGGGGTTCTCCAACACTGAAGCTTTCTTT.

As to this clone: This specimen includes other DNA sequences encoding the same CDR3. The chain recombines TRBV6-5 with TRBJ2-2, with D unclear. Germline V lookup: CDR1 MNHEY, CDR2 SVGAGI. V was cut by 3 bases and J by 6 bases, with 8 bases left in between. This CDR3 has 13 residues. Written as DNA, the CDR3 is TGTGCCAGCAGTTATGGATGGCCCGGGGAGCTGTTTTTT. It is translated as CASSYGWPGELFF.

CDR3 nucleotides: TGTGCCAGCAGCTTGGGGGCTAGCGGCATAACAGATACGCAGTATTTT. Translating gives CASSLGASGITDTQYF. The chain links TRBV5-6 to TRBJ2-3, with 7 nucleotides matching TRBD2. There are 16 residues in the CDR3. Germline V gene data show CDR1 as SGHDT and CDR2 as YYEEEE. J gave up 3 bases and V 0 bases, and 7 bases lay outside the gene matches.

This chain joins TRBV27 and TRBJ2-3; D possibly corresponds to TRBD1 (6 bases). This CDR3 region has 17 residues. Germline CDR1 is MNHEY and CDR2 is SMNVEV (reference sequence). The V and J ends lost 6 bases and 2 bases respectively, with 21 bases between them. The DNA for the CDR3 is TGTGCCAGCAGCCCCAGGGACGGACAGTTGGACACAGATACGCAGTATTTT. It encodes CASSPRDGQLDTDTQYF.

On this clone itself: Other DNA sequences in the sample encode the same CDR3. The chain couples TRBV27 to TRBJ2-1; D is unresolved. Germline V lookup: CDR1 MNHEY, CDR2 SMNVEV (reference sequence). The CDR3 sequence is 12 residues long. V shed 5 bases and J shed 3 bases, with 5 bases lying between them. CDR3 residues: CASSRGYNEQFF. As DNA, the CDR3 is TGTGCCAGCAGTAGAGGCTACAATGAGCAGTTCTTC.

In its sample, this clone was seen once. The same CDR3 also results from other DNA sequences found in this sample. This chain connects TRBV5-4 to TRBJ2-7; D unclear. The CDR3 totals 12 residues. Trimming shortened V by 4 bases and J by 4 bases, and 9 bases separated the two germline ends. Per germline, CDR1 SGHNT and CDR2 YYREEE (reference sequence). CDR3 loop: CASSLLGYEQYF. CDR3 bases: TGTGCCAGCAGCCTCTTGGGGTACGAGCAGTACTTC.

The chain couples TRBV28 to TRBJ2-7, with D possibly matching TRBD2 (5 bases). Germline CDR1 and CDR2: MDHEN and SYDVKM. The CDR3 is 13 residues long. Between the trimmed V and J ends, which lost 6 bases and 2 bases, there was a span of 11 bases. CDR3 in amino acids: CASRLDGTYEQYF. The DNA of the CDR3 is TGTGCCAGCAGATTGGACGGGACCTACGAGCAGTACTTC.

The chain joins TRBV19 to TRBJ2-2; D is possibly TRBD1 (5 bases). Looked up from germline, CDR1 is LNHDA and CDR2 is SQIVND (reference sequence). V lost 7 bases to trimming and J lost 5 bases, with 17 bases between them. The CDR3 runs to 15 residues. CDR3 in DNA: TGTGCCAGTACCCCATTTCAGGGAAAAACCGGGGAGCTGTTTTTT. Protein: CASTPFQGKTGELFF.

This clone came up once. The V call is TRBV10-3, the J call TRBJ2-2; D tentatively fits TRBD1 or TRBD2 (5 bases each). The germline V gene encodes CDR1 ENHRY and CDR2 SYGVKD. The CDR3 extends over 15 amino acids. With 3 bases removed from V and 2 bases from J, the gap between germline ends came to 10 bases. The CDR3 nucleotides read TGTGCCATCAGTGAACGGGACGAAAACACCGGGGAGCTGTTTTTT. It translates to CAISERDENTGELFF.

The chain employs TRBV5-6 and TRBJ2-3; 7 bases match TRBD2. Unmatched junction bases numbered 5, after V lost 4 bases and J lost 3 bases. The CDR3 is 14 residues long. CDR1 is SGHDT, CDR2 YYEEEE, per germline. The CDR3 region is CASSPGGRTDTQYF. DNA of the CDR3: TGTGCCAGCAGCCCGGGGGGTAGAACAGATACGCAGTATTTT.

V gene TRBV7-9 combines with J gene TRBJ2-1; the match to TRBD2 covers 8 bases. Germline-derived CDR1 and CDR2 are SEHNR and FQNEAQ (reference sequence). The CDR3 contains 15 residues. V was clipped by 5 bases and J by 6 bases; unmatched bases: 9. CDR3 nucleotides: TGTGCCAGCAGCCCGGAGCGGGAGATCCCCAATGAGCAGTTCTTC. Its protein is CASSPEREIPNEQFF.

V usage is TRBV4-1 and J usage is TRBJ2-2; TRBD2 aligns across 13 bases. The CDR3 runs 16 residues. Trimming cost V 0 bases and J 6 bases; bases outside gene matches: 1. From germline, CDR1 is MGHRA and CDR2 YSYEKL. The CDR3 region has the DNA TGCGCCAGCAGCCAAGATGGACTAGCGGGGGCCGGGGAGCTGTTTTTT. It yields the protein CASSQDGLAGAGELFF.